The 28 T cell receptor beta chains below come from one sample, sequenced in a study of T cell changes during pregnancy in multiple sclerosis. Sequenced by immunoSEQ multiplex PCR; TCRdb stores in-frame clones only, minus some. The sample lists under 35,000 clones, just over 90% occurring once. The source was CD4+ T cells from peripheral blood mononuclear cells, collected in the first trimester of pregnancy. These receptors were taken from a female donor with multiple sclerosis, enrolled in a pregnancy study.

This clone appeared a few times. The chain links TRBV9 to TRBJ2-1, with 7 bases aligning to TRBD2. With V trimmed by 4 bases and J by 1 base, 5 bases remained unmatched. This CDR3 is 15 amino acids long. Germline loops: CDR1 SGDLS, CDR2 YYNGEE. The CDR3 region is CASSPRLASYNEQFF. The CDR3 nucleotides read TGTGCCAGCAGCCCACGACTAGCTTCCTACAATGAGCAGTTCTTC.

The chain carries TRBV18 and TRBJ1-2, with a possible D match to TRBD1 (6 bases). Germline assignment: CDR1 KGHSH and CDR2 LQKENI. V gave up 3 bases and J gave up 3 bases, with 14 bases separating them. CDR3 length: 15 residues. CDR3 loop: CASSPTGYGDYGYTF. The CDR3 DNA sequence: TGTGCCAGCTCACCTACAGGGTACGGGGACTATGGCTACACCTTC.

The rearrangement links TRBV5-1 to TRBJ1-2; the D gene is possibly TRBD1 (6 bases). This CDR3 has 15 amino acids. The germline V gene has CDR1 SGHRS and CDR2 YFSETQ. V was cut by 4 bases and J by 0 bases, with 13 bases left in between. CDR3 sequence: CASSPRRGTNYGYTF. The CDR3 coding sequence is TGCGCCAGCAGCCCACGCAGGGGAACTAACTATGGCTACACCTTC.

This chain's CDR3 is CASSQGQGGYEQYF. DNA for the CDR3: TGTGCCAGCAGTCAGGGACAGGGGGGCTACGAGCAGTACTTC. The chain uses TRBV6-6 and TRBJ2-7; 11 nucleotides match TRBD1. Germline CDR1 and CDR2: MNHNY and SVGAGI (reference sequence). The V gene end was trimmed by 5 bases and the J gene end by 3 bases; junction bases not matched to a gene: 3. The CDR3 spans 14 residues.

This sequence joins TRBV7-3 and TRBJ2-6; D gene ambiguous. V was trimmed by 2 bases and J by 4 bases, leaving 6 bases between them. Looked up from germline, CDR1 is SGHTA and CDR2 is FQGTGA. The length of the CDR3 is 14 residues. The CDR3 DNA reads as TGTGCCAGCAGCTTATTTCCAGGGGCCAACGTCCTGACTTTC. It is translated as CASSLFPGANVLTF.

The rearrangement uses TRBV7-2 and TRBJ1-2; 9 nucleotides line up with TRBD1. The CDR3 length is 17 residues. The junction had 7 bases not matched to a gene; V was cut back by 1 base and J by 1 base. The germline V gene encodes CDR1 SGHTA and CDR2 FQGNSA. CDR3 loop: CASSLGTGGVGNYGYTF. The CDR3 DNA reads as TGTGCCAGCAGCTTAGGAACAGGGGGCGTCGGTAACTATGGCTACACCTTC.

V usage is TRBV7-2 and J usage is TRBJ1-1, with D unclear. Trimming stripped 5 bases from V and 8 bases from J, with 15 bases between. The CDR3 length is 13 residues. The V gene's germline CDR1 is SGHTA and CDR2 FQGNSA. The CDR3 bases are TGTGCCAGCAGCCCTAGCCGGTTAATAGAAGCTTTCTTT. This gives the protein CASSPSRLIEAFF.

CDR3 nucleotide sequence: TGTGCCAGCTCACCCCCCCAGCAGCCCCAGCATTTT. It specifies CASSPPQQPQHF. The V call is TRBV18, the J call TRBJ1-5; D call uncertain. Trimming cost V 3 bases and J 7 bases, with 7 bases left between them. CDR1 is KGHSH, CDR2 LQKENI, per germline. The CDR3 covers 12 residues.

The chain combines TRBV5-1 with TRBJ1-5; D is uncertain. The CDR3 is 15 residues long. The germline CDR1 and CDR2 sequences are SGHRS and YFSETQ. Trimming left V 0 bases short and J 6 bases short, with 13 bases between. CDR3 residues: CASSLVGDKGQPQHF. Written as DNA, the CDR3 is TGCGCCAGCAGCTTGGTCGGGGATAAGGGTCAGCCCCAGCATTTT.

The J gene is TRBJ1-2, the V gene TRBV18; no firm D call. Trimming shortened V by 1 base and J by 4 bases, and 16 bases separated the two germline ends. The germline V gene has CDR1 KGHSH and CDR2 LQKENI. This CDR3 spans 16 amino acids. DNA of the CDR3: TGTGCCAGCTCACCACAAAAAGGAGCTTTGTTCTATGGCTACACCTTC. Its protein product is CASSPQKGALFYGYTF.

This chain uses TRBV2 with TRBJ2-1, with TRBD1 identical over 8 bases. The V segment lost 3 bases and the J segment 2 bases; nucleotides outside the gene matches: 9. Germline V gene sequence: CDR1 SNHLY, CDR2 FYNNEI. The CDR3 has 17 amino acids. This CDR3 is CASSEGGRGRAYNEQFF. DNA of the CDR3: TGTGCCAGCAGTGAGGGGGGCAGGGGGCGAGCCTACAATGAGCAGTTCTTC.

The rearrangement links TRBV6-5 to TRBJ2-7, with TRBD2 matching 7 bases. The germline CDR1 and CDR2 sequences are MNHEY and SVGAGI. Losses at the gene ends were 4 bases for V and 4 bases for J; bases not matched to a gene: 4. The CDR3 runs 13 residues. The CDR3 DNA reads as TGTGCCAGCAGTTCCCCGGGACTATACGAGCAGTACTTC. Protein product: CASSSPGLYEQYF.

V gene TRBV29-1 combines with J gene TRBJ1-1; TRBD1 agrees at 8 bases. The CDR3 is 13 amino acids. The V gene's germline CDR1 is SQVTM and CDR2 ANQGSEA. V trimming: 6 bases; J trimming: 4 bases; junction bases outside the gene matches: 7. CDR3 coding DNA: TGCAGCGTAGGACAGGGAGAGGGCACTGAAGCTTTCTTT. This encodes CSVGQGEGTEAFF.

The genes are TRBV5-1 and TRBJ2-3; TRBD1 agrees at 8 bases. With 4 bases clipped from V and 4 bases from J, the junction kept 17 bases outside the gene matches. This CDR3 region has 18 residues. Germline-derived CDR1 and CDR2 are SGHRS and YFSETQ. The CDR3 protein is CASSGRQGRSILADTQYF. In DNA form, the CDR3 reads TGCGCCAGCAGCGGGAGACAGGGGAGGTCAATCTTAGCAGATACGCAGTATTTT.

This chain joins TRBV28 and TRBJ2-5, with D possibly TRBD1 on 6 matching bases. Trimming took 5 bases from V and 6 from J, leaving 25 bases between them. CDR3 size: 17 residues. The V gene's germline CDR1 is MDHEN and CDR2 SYDVKM. The CDR3 loop is CASSDRSLKQGIKTQYF. The CDR3 nucleotides are TGTGCCAGCAGTGACCGATCCCTTAAACAGGGTATAAAGACCCAGTACTTC.

The rearrangement uses TRBV5-1 and TRBJ2-5, with 10 bases lining up with TRBD2. CDR3 size: 15 residues. CDR1 is SGHRS, CDR2 YFSETQ, per germline. Trimming at V came to 0 bases and at J to 1 base, leaving 0 bases not matched to a gene. The CDR3 here is CASSLGLAGQETQYF. CDR3 nucleotides: TGCGCCAGCAGCTTGGGACTAGCGGGCCAAGAGACCCAGTACTTC.

On this clone itself: Mismatch with germline at one junction end may stem from a read error. The CDR3: CASSKRGKNTEAFF. CDR3 nucleotides: TGTGCTAGCAGCAAAAGGGGGAAGAACACTGAAGCTTTCTTT. The rearrangement uses TRBV7-7 and TRBJ1-1; maybe TRBD1 (6 bases). This CDR3 region has 14 residues. The germline V gene encodes CDR1 SSHAT and CDR2 FNYEAQ (reference sequence).

The CDR3 here is CAWSVLGVIEPQHF. The DNA for the CDR3 is TGTGCCTGGAGTGTTCTCGGGGTTATTGAGCCCCAGCATTTT. This sequence joins TRBV30 and TRBJ1-5; D gene ambiguous. Germline CDR1 reads GTSNPN; CDR2 reads SVGIG (reference sequence). The CDR3 runs 14 residues. Between the trimmed V and J ends, which lost 0 bases and 8 bases, there was a span of 14 bases.

This chain uses TRBV28 with TRBJ1-3; D uncertain. The V and J ends lost 7 bases and 0 bases respectively, with 16 bases between them. Germline V gene lookup returns CDR1 MDHEN and CDR2 SYDVKM. The CDR3 totals 16 residues. The CDR3 protein is CASKNHGGDSGNTIYF. CDR3 DNA sequence: TGTGCCAGCAAGAACCACGGTGGAGACTCTGGAAACACCATATATTTT.

The chain carries TRBV7-3 and TRBJ1-1; D is perhaps TRBD1 (6 bases). The CDR3 is 15 residues long. Germline lookup yields CDR1 SGHTA and CDR2 FQGTGA. With 5 bases removed from V and 3 bases from J, the gap between germline ends came to 16 bases. The CDR3 coding sequence is TGTGCCAGCAGCCCCAAACAGGGCTTTGACACTGAAGCTTTCTTT. It encodes CASSPKQGFDTEAFF.

The chain employs TRBV28 and TRBJ2-3, with D perhaps TRBD1 (5 bases). Trimming took off 4 bases at V and 2 bases at J, with 10 bases between the two ends. The germline V gene encodes CDR1 MDHEN and CDR2 SYDVKM. This CDR3 has 14 residues. The CDR3 nucleotides are TGTGCCAGCAGTTCGGCAGGGCCCACAGATACGCAGTATTTT. This codes for CASSSAGPTDTQYF.

The chain carries TRBV15 and TRBJ1-1, with D possibly matching TRBD1 (5 bases). Germline V gene data show CDR1 as LNHNV and CDR2 as YYDKDF (reference sequence). Trimming left V 0 bases short and J 1 base short, with 9 bases between. This CDR3 is built from 15 residues. CDR3 residues: CATSRDHGGNTEAFF. The CDR3 DNA reads TGTGCCACCAGCAGAGATCACGGGGGGAACACTGAAGCTTTCTTT.

This chain uses TRBV7-2 with TRBJ1-1; 7 nucleotides line up with TRBD1. This CDR3 is 13 amino acids long. Germline lookup yields CDR1 SGHTA and CDR2 FQGNSA. The ends lost 5 bases at V and 4 bases at J; junction bases unmatched: 4. The CDR3 DNA reads TGTGCCAGCAGCCCGGGACAGATCACTGAAGCTTTCTTT. Translating it yields CASSPGQITEAFF.

The chain carries TRBV28 and TRBJ2-7, with 13 bases fitting TRBD2. The V and J ends lost 10 bases and 7 bases, in that order; junction bases with no gene match: 10. The V gene's germline CDR1 is MDHEN and CDR2 SYDVKM. The CDR3 runs 14 residues. The CDR3 nucleotides are TGTGCCACCACCCGACTAGCGGGGGGTTGGGAGCAGTACTTC. Amino acids: CATTRLAGGWEQYF. The full variable domain, in which reference TRBV28 and TRBJ2-7 provide the parts outside the CDR3, is DVKVTQSSRYLVKRTGEKVFLECVQDMDHENMFWYRQDPGLGLRLIYFSYDVKMKEKGDIPEGYSVSREKKERFSLILESASTNQTSMYLCATTRLAGGWEQYFGPGTRLTVT.

This clone was observed once. The chain couples TRBV11-2 to TRBJ2-7, with 9 bases that match TRBD1. This CDR3 comprises 14 residues. Trimming cost V 0 bases and J 6 bases; bases outside gene matches: 3. The germline CDR1 and CDR2 sequences are SGHAT and FQNNGV. CDR3 in DNA: TGTGCCAGCAGCTTAGATGGGACAGGGCTCGAGCAGTACTTC. The encoded protein is CASSLDGTGLEQYF.

The chain combines TRBV2 with TRBJ2-3; D unclear. Germline V gene data show CDR1 as SNHLY and CDR2 as FYNNEI. Trimming took off 8 bases at V and 2 bases at J, with 14 bases between the two ends. CDR3 length: 14 amino acids. The DNA for the CDR3 is TGTGCCAGCTCCTCCCTAACCGTCACAGATACGCAGTATTTT. Residues: CASSSLTVTDTQYF. Full variable domain (remainder filled in from reference TRBV2 and TRBJ2-3): EPEVTQTPSHQVTQMGQEVILRCVPISNHLYFYWYRQILGQKVEFLVSFYNNEISEKSEIFDDQFSVERPDGSNFTLKIRSTKLEDSAMYFCASSSLTVTDTQYFGPGTRLTVL.

V usage is TRBV5-6 and J usage is TRBJ2-2; 10 nucleotides align to TRBD1. Germline V gives CDR1 SGHDT, CDR2 YYEEEE. The J segment lost 6 bases and the V segment lost 1 base, leaving 9 bases of the junction unmatched. The CDR3 is made up of 17 amino acids. CDR3 nucleotide sequence: TGTGCCAGCAGCTTGCAGCATCGGGACAGGGGACCCGGGGAGCTGTTTTTT. Residues: CASSLQHRDRGPGELFF.

J is TRBJ2-7 and V is TRBV11-2, with 10 bases lining up with TRBD1. The trim removed 4 bases at V and 2 bases at J, leaving 5 bases unmatched. Germline assignment: CDR1 SGHAT and CDR2 FQNNGV. The CDR3 length is 15 residues. The CDR3 protein is CASSSTGGYPYEQYF. DNA of the CDR3: TGTGCCAGCAGCTCGACAGGGGGCTATCCCTACGAGCAGTACTTC.